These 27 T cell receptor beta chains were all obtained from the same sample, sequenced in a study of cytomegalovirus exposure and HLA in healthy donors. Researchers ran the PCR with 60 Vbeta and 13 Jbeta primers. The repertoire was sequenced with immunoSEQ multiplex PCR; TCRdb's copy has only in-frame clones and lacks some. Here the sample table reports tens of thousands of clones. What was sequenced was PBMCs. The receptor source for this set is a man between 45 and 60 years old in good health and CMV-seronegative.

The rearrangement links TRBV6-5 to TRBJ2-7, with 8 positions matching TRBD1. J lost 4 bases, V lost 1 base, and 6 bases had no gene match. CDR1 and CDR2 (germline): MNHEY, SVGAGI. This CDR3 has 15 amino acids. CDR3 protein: CASSYLQGGRYEQYF. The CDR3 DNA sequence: TGTGCCAGCAGTTACTTACAGGGGGGAAGATACGAGCAGTACTTC.

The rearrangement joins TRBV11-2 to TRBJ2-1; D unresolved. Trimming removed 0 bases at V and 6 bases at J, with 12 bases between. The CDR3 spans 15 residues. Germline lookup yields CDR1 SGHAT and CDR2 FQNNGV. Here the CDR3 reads CASSLEGVGFNEQFF. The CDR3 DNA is TGTGCCAGCAGCTTAGAGGGCGTAGGTTTCAATGAGCAGTTCTTC.

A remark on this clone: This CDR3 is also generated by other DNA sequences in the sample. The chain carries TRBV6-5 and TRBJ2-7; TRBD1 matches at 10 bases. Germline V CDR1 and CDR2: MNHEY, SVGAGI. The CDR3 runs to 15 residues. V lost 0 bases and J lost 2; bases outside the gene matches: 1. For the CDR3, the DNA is TGTGCCAGCAGTTACTCGGGACAGGGGACCTACGAGCAGTACTTC. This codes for CASSYSGQGTYEQYF.

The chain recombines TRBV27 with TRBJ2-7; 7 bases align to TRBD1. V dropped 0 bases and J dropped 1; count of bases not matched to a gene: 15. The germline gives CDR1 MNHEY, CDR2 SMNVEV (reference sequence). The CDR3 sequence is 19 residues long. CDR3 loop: CASSLSPPTTGWGSYEQYF. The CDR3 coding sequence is TGTGCCAGCAGTTTATCCCCACCTACGACAGGGTGGGGATCCTACGAGCAGTACTTC.

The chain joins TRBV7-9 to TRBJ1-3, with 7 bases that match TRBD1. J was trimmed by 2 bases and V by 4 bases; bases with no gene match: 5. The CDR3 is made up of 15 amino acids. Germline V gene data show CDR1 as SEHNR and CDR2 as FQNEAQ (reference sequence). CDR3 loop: CASSSTGTPGNTIYF. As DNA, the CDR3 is TGTGCCAGCAGCTCGACAGGGACGCCTGGAAACACCATATATTTT.

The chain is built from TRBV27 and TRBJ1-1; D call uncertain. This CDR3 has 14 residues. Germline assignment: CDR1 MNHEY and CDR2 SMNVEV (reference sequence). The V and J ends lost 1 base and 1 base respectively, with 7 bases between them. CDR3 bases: TGTGCCAGCAGTTTATGGGCAGGGAACACTGAAGCTTTCTTT. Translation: CASSLWAGNTEAFF.

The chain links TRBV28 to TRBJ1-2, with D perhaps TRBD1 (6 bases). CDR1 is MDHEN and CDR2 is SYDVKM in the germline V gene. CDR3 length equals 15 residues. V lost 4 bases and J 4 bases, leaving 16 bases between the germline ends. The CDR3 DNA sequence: TGTGCCAGCAGTTCAGCACAGGGAAAAGGCTATGGCTACACCTTC. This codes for CASSSAQGKGYGYTF.

As DNA, the CDR3 is TGTGCCAGCAGCTTAGAACGGACAGGGGCTTTCTTT. This gives the protein CASSLERTGAFF. The rearrangement uses TRBV7-9 and TRBJ1-1; the match to TRBD1 covers 8 bases. Germline V lookup: CDR1 SEHNR, CDR2 FQNEAQ (reference sequence). This CDR3 has 12 amino acids. Unmatched junction bases numbered 3, after V lost 1 base and J lost 11 bases.

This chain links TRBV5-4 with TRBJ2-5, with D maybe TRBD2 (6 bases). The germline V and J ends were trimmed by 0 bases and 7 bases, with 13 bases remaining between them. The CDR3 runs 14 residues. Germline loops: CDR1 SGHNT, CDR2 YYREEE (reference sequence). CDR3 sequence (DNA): TGTGCCAGCAGCTTGGCCGGGGCCGGGGGGACCCAGTACTTC. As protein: CASSLAGAGGTQYF. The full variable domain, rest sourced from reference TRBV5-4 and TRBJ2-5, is ETGVTQSPTHLIKTRGQQVTLRCSSQSGHNTVSWYQQALGQGPQFIFQYYREEENGRGNFPPRFSGLQFPNYSSELNVNALELDDSALYLCASSLAGAGGTQYFGPGTRLLVL.

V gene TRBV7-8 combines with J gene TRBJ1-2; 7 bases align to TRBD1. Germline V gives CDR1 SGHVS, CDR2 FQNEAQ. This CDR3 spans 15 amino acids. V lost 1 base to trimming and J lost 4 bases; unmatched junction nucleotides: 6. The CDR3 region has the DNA TGTGCCAGCAGCTTAGTACCGACAGGGCGCTATGGCTACACCTTC. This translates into CASSLVPTGRYGYTF.

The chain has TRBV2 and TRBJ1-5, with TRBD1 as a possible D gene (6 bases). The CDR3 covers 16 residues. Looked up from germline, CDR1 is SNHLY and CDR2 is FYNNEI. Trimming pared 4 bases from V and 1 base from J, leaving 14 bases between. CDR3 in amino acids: CASSVAGAESNQPQHF. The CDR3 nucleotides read TGTGCCAGCAGTGTCGCAGGGGCGGAGAGCAATCAGCCCCAGCATTTT. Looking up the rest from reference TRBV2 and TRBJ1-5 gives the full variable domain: EPEVTQTPSHQVTQMGQEVILRCVPISNHLYFYWYRQILGQKVEFLVSFYNNEISEKSEIFDDQFSVERPDGSNFTLKIRSTKLEDSAMYFCASSVAGAESNQPQHFGDGTRLSIL.

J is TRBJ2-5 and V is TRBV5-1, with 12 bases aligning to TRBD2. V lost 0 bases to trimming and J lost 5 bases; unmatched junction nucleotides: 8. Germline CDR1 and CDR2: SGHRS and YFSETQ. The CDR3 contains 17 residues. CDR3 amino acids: CASSLEASGGARETQYF. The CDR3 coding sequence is TGCGCCAGCAGCTTGGAGGCTAGCGGGGGGGCACGGGAGACCCAGTACTTC.

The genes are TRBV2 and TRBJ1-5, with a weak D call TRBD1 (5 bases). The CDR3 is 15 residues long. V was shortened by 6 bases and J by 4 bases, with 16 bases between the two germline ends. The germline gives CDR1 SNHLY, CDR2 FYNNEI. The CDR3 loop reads CASSVNRDSNQPQHF. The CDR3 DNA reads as TGTGCCAGCAGCGTAAACCGGGACTCGAATCAGCCCCAGCATTTT.

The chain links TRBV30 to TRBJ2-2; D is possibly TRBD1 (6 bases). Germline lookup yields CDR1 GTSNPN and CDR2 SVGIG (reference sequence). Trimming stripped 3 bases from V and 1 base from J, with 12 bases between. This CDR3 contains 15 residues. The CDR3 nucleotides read TGTGCCTGGAGCACAGGGTCTGAGAACACCGGGGAGCTGTTTTTT. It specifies CAWSTGSENTGELFF.

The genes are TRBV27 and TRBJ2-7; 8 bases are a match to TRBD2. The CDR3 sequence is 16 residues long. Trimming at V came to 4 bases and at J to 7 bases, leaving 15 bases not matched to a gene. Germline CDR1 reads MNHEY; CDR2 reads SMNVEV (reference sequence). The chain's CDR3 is CASSWVGSGGAGEQYF. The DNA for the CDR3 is TGTGCCAGCAGTTGGGTTGGGAGCGGGGGAGCGGGTGAGCAGTACTTC.

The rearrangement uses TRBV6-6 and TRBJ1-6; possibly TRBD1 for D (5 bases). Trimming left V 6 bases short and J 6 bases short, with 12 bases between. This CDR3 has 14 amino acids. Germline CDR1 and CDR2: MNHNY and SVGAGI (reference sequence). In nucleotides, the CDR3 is TGTGCCAGCAGGACACCCGACAGTAATTCACCCCTCCACTTT. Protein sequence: CASRTPDSNSPLHF.

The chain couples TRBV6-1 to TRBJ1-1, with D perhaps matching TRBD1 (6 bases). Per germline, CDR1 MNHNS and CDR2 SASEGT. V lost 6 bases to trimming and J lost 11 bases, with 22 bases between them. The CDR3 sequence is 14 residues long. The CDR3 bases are TGTGCCAGCAGAACCGGGACAACTATTAGGGATGCTTTCTTT. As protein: CASRTGTTIRDAFF.

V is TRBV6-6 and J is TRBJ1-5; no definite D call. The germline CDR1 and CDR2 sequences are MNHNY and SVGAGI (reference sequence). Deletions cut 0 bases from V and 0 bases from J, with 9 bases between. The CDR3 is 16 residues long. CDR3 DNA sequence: TGTGCCAGCAGTTACTCGGGAGGGTATAGCAATCAGCCCCAGCATTTT. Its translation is CASSYSGGYSNQPQHF.

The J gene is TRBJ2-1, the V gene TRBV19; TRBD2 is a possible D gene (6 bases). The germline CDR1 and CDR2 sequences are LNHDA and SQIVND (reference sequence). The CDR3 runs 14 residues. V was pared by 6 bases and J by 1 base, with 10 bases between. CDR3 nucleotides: TGTGCCAGTAGACGGGGGAAATCCTACAATGAGCAGTTCTTC. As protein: CASRRGKSYNEQFF.

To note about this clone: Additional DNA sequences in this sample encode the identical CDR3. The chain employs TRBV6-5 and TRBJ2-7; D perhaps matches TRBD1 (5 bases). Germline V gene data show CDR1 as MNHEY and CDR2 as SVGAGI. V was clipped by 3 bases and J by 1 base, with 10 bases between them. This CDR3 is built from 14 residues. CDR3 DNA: TGTGCCAGCAGTTATCGCGACAGTTCCTACGAGCAGTACTTC. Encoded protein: CASSYRDSSYEQYF.

The CDR3 sequence: CASRGDRQLSPLHF. CDR3 DNA sequence: TGTGCCTCACGGGGGGACAGGCAACTTTCACCCCTCCACTTT. The chain is built from TRBV9 and TRBJ1-6; TRBD1 agrees at 8 bases. The CDR3 has 14 amino acids. Germline V lookup: CDR1 SGDLS, CDR2 YYNGEE. The V segment lost 10 bases and the J segment 9 bases; nucleotides outside the gene matches: 12.

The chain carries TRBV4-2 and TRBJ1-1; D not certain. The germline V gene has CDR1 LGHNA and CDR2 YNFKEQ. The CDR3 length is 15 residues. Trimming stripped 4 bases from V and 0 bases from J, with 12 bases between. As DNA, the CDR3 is TGTGCCAGCAGCCCGTGGACGGGAATGAACACTGAAGCTTTCTTT. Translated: CASSPWTGMNTEAFF.

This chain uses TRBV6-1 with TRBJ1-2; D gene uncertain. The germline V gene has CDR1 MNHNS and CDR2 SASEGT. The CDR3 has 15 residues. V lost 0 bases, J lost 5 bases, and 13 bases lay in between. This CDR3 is CASSEASGVGYGYTF. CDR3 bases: TGTGCCAGCAGTGAAGCTTCGGGTGTTGGGTATGGCTACACCTTC.

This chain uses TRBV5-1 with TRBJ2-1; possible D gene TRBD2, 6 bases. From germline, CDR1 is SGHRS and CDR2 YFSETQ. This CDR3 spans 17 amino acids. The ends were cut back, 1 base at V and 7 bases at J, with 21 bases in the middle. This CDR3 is CASSLRWREGKLNEQFF. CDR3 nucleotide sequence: TGCGCCAGCAGCTTGAGGTGGCGGGAAGGGAAATTGAATGAGCAGTTCTTC.

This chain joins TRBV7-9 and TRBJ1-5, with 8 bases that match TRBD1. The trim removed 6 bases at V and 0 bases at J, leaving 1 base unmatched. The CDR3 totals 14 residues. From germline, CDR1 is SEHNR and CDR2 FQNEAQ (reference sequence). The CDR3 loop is CASSDRGSNQPQHF. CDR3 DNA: TGTGCCAGCAGTGACAGGGGTAGCAATCAGCCCCAGCATTTT. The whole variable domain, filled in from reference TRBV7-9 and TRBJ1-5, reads DTGVSQNPRHKITKRGQNVTFRCDPISEHNRLYWYRQTLGQGPEFLTYFQNEAQLEKSRLLSDRFSAERPKGSFSTLEIQRTEQGDSAMYLCASSDRGSNQPQHFGDGTRLSIL.

The CDR3 bases are TGCGCCAGCAGCCAAGGACAGGGGAGGGTTAGGGCCAACGTCCTGACTTTC. Its translation is CASSQGQGRVRANVLTF. This chain uses TRBV4-1 with TRBJ2-6, with D maybe TRBD1 (8 bases). V shed 1 base and J shed 5 bases, with 15 bases lying between them. Germline CDR1 reads MGHRA; CDR2 reads YSYEKL. The CDR3 sequence is 17 residues long.

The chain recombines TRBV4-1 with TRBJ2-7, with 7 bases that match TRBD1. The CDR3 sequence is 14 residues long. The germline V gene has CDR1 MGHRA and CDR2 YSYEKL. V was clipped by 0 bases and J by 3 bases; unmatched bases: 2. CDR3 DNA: TGCGCCAGCAGCCAAGACCCAGGGGGCTACGAGCAGTACTTC. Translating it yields CASSQDPGGYEQYF.